This is a list of T cell receptor beta chains from one sample in a study of a mutant IDH1 vaccine in newly diagnosed glioma. Sequencing was performed with immunoSEQ multiplex PCR; in TCRdb, only in-frame clones are kept and a portion is missing. This table has 23,000 or so clones, 90% to 95% appearing once. The source material was PBMCs, sampled from a glioma patient treated with radiotherapy, temozolomide or both. Receptor source: a man aged 25 to 45 with glioma. The CDR3 runs from the conserved cysteine through the conserved F or W. Fields, in order: clone size, J gene, V gene, D gene, CDR3 protein, CDR3 DNA. The D gene is left open where the match is weak. Clone size appears in some rows only: once, few, many, or a class for an expanded clone.

>NA|TRBJ1-1|TRBV2|NA
CATLYRANTEAFF
TGTGCCACCTTATACAGGGCGAACACTGAAGCTTTCTTT
>NA|TRBJ1-1|TRBV6-1|NA
CASSAGRENTEAFF
TGTGCCAGCAGTGCAGGTCGGGAAAACACTGAAGCTTTCTTT
>NA|TRBJ2-1|TRBV5-5|NA
CASSLGFNVNEQFF
TGTGCCAGCAGCTTGGGGTTTAATGTCAATGAGCAGTTCTTC
>NA|TRBJ1-2|TRBV6-5|NA
CASSYSQGSNYGYTF
TGTGCCAGCAGTTACTCGCAGGGGTCTAACTATGGCTACACCTTC
>NA|TRBJ2-7|TRBV20-1|NA
CSAWGDEQYF
TGCAGTGCCTGGGGGGACGAGCAGTACTTC
>NA|TRBJ2-6|TRBV6-4|NA
CASSPQGSGANVLTF
TGTGCCAGCAGCCCCCAGGGGTCTGGGGCCAACGTCCTGACTTTC
>NA|TRBJ2-4|TRBV18|TRBD1
CASHGGNRDSIAKNIQYF
TGTGCCAGCCATGGGGGTAACCGGGACAGTATCGCCAAAAACATTCAGTACTTC
>NA|TRBJ1-5|TRBV7-9|TRBD1
CASSFSGTGLNQPQHF
TGTGCCAGCAGCTTCTCCGGGACAGGCCTCAATCAGCCCCAGCATTTT
>NA|TRBJ2-1|TRBV6-1|NA
CASGGGEQFF
TGTGCCAGCGGAGGCGGTGAGCAGTTCTTC
>NA|TRBJ2-5|TRBV4-1|TRBD2
CASSQDGGTSATQYF
TGCGCCAGCAGCCAAGACGGAGGGACTAGCGCGACCCAGTACTTC
>NA|TRBJ2-2|TRBV30|TRBD2
CAWRGNGRSLTGELFF
TGTGCCTGGAGAGGCAACGGGAGGAGTCTAACCGGGGAGCTGTTTTTT
>NA|TRBJ1-1|TRBV25-1|NA
CASSTGNTEAFF
TGTGCCAGCAGTACAGGGAACACTGAAGCTTTCTTT
>NA|TRBJ1-5|TRBV5-1|NA
CASSLLGGNQPQHF
TGCGCCAGCAGCTTGTTGGGGGGCAATCAGCCCCAGCATTTT
>once|TRBJ1-3|TRBV5-4|NA
CASSLRDGLSGNTIYF
TGTGCCAGCAGCTTAAGGGACGGACTCTCTGGAAACACCATATATTTT
>NA|TRBJ1-2|TRBV10-2|NA
CASSDANGYGYTF
TGCGCCAGCAGTGATGCCAACGGCTATGGCTACACCTTC
>NA|TRBJ1-1|TRBV2|NA
CASSYAGDSEAFF
TGTGCCAGCAGTTATGCAGGGGACTCTGAAGCTTTCTTT
>NA|TRBJ1-6|TRBV6-6|TRBD1
CASTSGRGRGSPLHF
TGTGCCAGCACCTCCGGCAGGGGGCGCGGGTCACCCCTCCACTTT
>NA|TRBJ1-1|TRBV6-1|TRBD1
CASDSPGQGAIEAFF
TGTGCCAGCGATTCCCCGGGACAGGGGGCGATTGAAGCTTTCTTT
>few|TRBJ2-7|TRBV7-9|NA
CASSFGGGFEQYF
TGTGCCAGCAGCTTTGGGGGCGGCTTCGAGCAGTACTTC
>NA|TRBJ2-7|TRBV11-2|TRBD1
CASSLFGQGVYEQYF
TGTGCCAGCAGCTTGTTCGGCCAGGGGGTCTACGAGCAGTACTTC
>few|TRBJ2-5|TRBV6-6|TRBD1
CASSSGTGKQETQYF
TGTGCCAGCAGTTCGGGGACAGGGAAGCAAGAGACCCAGTACTTC
>NA|TRBJ2-7|TRBV12-5|TRBD1
CASGFSGQESYEQYF
TGTGCTAGTGGTTTTTCGGGACAGGAATCCTACGAGCAGTACTTC
>NA|TRBJ2-7|TRBV5-1|NA
CASTRIGGGYEQYF
TGCGCCAGCACCCGGATAGGTGGGGGCTACGAGCAGTACTTC
>NA|TRBJ2-7|TRBV6-6|TRBD2
CASSYSWTSGYEQYF
TGTGCCAGCAGTTACTCGTGGACTAGCGGGTACGAGCAGTACTTC
>NA|TRBJ1-1|TRBV6-1|NA
CASSELAFQISEAFF
TGTGCCAGCAGTGAATTAGCATTTCAGATCTCTGAAGCTTTCTTT
>once|TRBJ1-1|TRBV27|NA
CASSWSPNTEAFF
TGTGCCAGCAGTTGGTCCCCGAACACTGAAGCTTTCTTT
>once|TRBJ2-6|TRBV2|NA
CASSEADSGANVLTF
TGTGCCAGCAGCGAAGCCGACTCTGGGGCCAACGTCCTGACTTTC
>NA|TRBJ2-5|TRBV18|TRBD2
CASSPTGRQETQYF
TGTGCCAGCTCACCAACCGGGAGGCAAGAGACCCAGTACTTC
>NA|TRBJ2-5|TRBV9|NA
CASSVGGVETQYF
TGTGCCAGCAGCGTAGGGGGGGTGGAGACCCAGTACTTC
>NA|TRBJ2-2|TRBV5-4|TRBD1
CASSFRGLGKAAGELFF
TGTGCCAGCAGCTTCAGGGGGCTAGGGAAAGCCGCCGGGGAGCTGTTTTTT
>once|TRBJ1-1|TRBV19|TRBD1
CASSVRQGVNTEAFF
TGTGCCAGTAGTGTCAGACAGGGAGTGAACACTGAAGCTTTCTTT
>NA|TRBJ1-1|TRBV6-5|NA
CASSYSLNLNTEAFF
TGTGCCAGCAGTTACTCGCTCAACTTGAACACTGAAGCTTTCTTT
>NA|TRBJ1-1|TRBV27|NA
CASSFHQVGTEAFF
TGTGCCAGCAGTTTTCACCAGGTAGGCACTGAAGCTTTCTTT
>NA|TRBJ1-2|TRBV4-1|NA
CASSPGPGIDGYTF
TGCGCCAGCAGCCCGGGCCCGGGTATAGATGGCTACACCTTC
>NA|TRBJ2-7|TRBV11-3|NA
CASSLTGRYEQYF
TGTGCCAGCAGCTTAACTGGCCGATACGAGCAGTACTTC
>NA|TRBJ2-2|TRBV30|NA
CAWRQKGAGTGELFF
TGTGCCTGGAGACAAAAGGGTGCGGGGACCGGGGAGCTGTTTTTT
>NA|TRBJ1-1|TRBV27|NA
CASSLGQGLDTEAFF
TGTGCCAGCAGTTTAGGGCAGGGTCTGGACACTGAAGCTTTCTTT
>NA|TRBJ2-3|TRBV5-1|NA
CASRKGGTDTQYF
TGCGCCAGCAGAAAAGGGGGGACAGATACGCAGTATTTT
>NA|TRBJ1-1|TRBV7-9|TRBD1
CASSLRQGFTEAFF
TGTGCCAGCAGCCTCAGACAGGGGTTCACTGAAGCTTTCTTT
>NA|TRBJ2-7|TRBV18|TRBD2
CASSLPGGYEQYF
TGTGCCAGCTCCCTTCCGGGGGGTTACGAGCAGTACTTC
>NA|TRBJ2-1|TRBV15|NA
CATSRGLDSYNEQFF
TGTGCCACCAGCAGAGGTCTAGACTCCTACAATGAGCAGTTCTTC
>once|TRBJ1-1|TRBV5-1|NA
CASSLEPNTEAFF
TGCGCCAGCAGCTTGGAACCGAACACTGAAGCTTTCTTT
>NA|TRBJ2-5|TRBV2|NA
CASSVETQYF
TGTGCCAGCAGTGTGGAGACCCAGTACTTC
>NA|TRBJ1-6|TRBV19|TRBD1
CASNVPGQGLSSPLHF
TGTGCCAGTAATGTCCCCGGACAGGGGTTGTCTTCACCCCTCCACTTT
>NA|TRBJ2-7|TRBV15|NA
CATSRGGSPPSYEQYF
TGTGCCACCAGCAGAGGTGGAAGTCCCCCTTCCTACGAGCAGTACTTC
>NA|TRBJ1-5|TRBV2|TRBD1
CASSITGGFQPQHF
TGTGCCAGCAGTATTACAGGGGGCTTTCAGCCCCAGCATTTT